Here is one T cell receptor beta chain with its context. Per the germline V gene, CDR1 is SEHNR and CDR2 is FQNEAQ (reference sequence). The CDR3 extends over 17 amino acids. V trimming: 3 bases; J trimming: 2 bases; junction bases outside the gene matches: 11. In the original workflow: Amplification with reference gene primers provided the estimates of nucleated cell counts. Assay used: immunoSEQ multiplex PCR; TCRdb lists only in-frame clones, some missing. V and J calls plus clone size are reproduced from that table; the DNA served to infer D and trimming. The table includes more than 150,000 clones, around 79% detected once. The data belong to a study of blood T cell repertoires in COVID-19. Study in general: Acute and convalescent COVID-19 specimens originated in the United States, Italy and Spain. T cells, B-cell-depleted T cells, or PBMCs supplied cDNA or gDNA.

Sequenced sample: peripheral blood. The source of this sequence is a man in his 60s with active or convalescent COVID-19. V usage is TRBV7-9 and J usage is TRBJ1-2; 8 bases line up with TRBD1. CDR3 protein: CASSFPGQVSYNYGYTF. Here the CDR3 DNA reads TGTGCCAGCAGCTTCCCGGGACAGGTTTCCTACAACTATGGCTACACCTTC. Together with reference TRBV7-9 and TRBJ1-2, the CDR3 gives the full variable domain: DTGVSQNPRHKITKRGQNVTFRCDPISEHNRLYWYRQTLGQGPEFLTYFQNEAQLEKSRLLSDRFSAERPKGSFSTLEIQRTEQGDSAMYLCASSFPGQVSYNYGYTFGSGTRLTVV.